Reported below is one T cell receptor (beta chain). The antigen is not known. The record originates from a study of OX40 agonist ivuxolimab in advanced cancers. Study overall: Patients received intravenous ivuxolimab every 2 weeks at 0.01 to 10 mg/kg. Study-wide findings and caveats: Expanded clones belonging to CD8+ T cells outnumbered, on average, those of CD4+. Clonal expansion from baseline to week 6 occurred in both CD4+ and CD8+ T cells.

The data were produced by immunoSEQ multiplex PCR, yet TCRdb's version contains in-frame clones alone and is incomplete. The repertoire includes around 79,000 clones, about 92% of them detected once, and 8.5% to 10% sits in the top ten. CDR1 is SGHVS, CDR2 FNYEAQ, per germline. V was clipped by 5 bases and J by 0 bases; unmatched bases: 5. This CDR3 is built from 16 residues. The receptor was isolated from an adult with an advanced solid tumor such as melanoma, head and neck, liver or kidney cancer. The chain links TRBV7-6 to TRBJ2-1, with 9 bases identical to TRBD1. The sample was CD4+ or CD8+ T cells sorted from blood, taken in a trial of the OX40 agonist ivuxolimab. CDR3 region: CASSVTGGLSYNEQFF. DNA of the CDR3: TGTGCCAGCAGCGTAACAGGGGGCCTCTCCTACAATGAGCAGTTCTTC.